The 19 T cell receptor beta chains listed next were all sequenced from one sample in a study of blood T cell repertoires in COVID-19. Assay used: immunoSEQ multiplex PCR; TCRdb lists only in-frame clones, some missing. Here the sample spans about 370,000 clones, roughly nine tenths being singletons. Sequencing was carried out using PBMCs or T cells enriched from blood (not recorded which). These receptors were obtained from a man aged 18-30 years who had recovered from COVID-19.

V gene TRBV7-9 combines with J gene TRBJ1-6, with D unclear. Trimming stripped 5 bases from V and 9 bases from J, with 17 bases between. The germline CDR1 and CDR2 sequences are SEHNR and FQNEAQ (reference sequence). The CDR3 runs 15 residues. The CDR3, as DNA: TGTGCCAGCAGCGGAGGGTTTCAAGATGGTTCACCCCTCCACTTT. This encodes CASSGGFQDGSPLHF.

V is TRBV6-5 and J is TRBJ1-2; D ambiguous. V was cut by 8 bases and J by 2 bases, with 12 bases left in between. CDR3 length: 13 amino acids. Germline V gives CDR1 MNHEY, CDR2 SVGAGI. In DNA form, the CDR3 reads TGTGCCAGCGGTCGCAGATCGAACTATGGCTACACCTTC. It yields the protein CASGRRSNYGYTF.

The chain employs TRBV11-2 and TRBJ2-3; a weak D match, TRBD1 (6 bases). Trimming removed 5 bases at V and 1 base at J, with 10 bases between. The CDR3 has 14 residues. CDR1 is SGHAT, CDR2 FQNNGV, per germline. The CDR3 loop reads CASSPGDRTDTQYF. CDR3 in DNA: TGTGCCAGCAGCCCAGGGGACCGCACAGATACGCAGTATTTT.

This chain uses TRBV19 with TRBJ1-1; D uncertain. Germline values: CDR1 LNHDA, CDR2 SQIVND (reference sequence). Trimming cost V 7 bases and J 1 base, with 10 bases left between them. The CDR3 extends over 13 amino acids. CDR3 region: CASIPRWNTEAFF. The CDR3, as DNA: TGTGCCAGTATTCCCAGGTGGAACACTGAAGCTTTCTTT.

CDR3 region: CASSDLGTGRQPQHF. Written as DNA, the CDR3 is TGTGCCAGCAGTGACCTCGGGACAGGGAGACAGCCCCAGCATTTT. The genes are TRBV6-1 and TRBJ1-5; 9 bases map to TRBD1. The trim removed 3 bases at V and 7 bases at J, leaving 7 bases unmatched. The germline V gene has CDR1 MNHNS and CDR2 SASEGT. CDR3 length equals 15 residues.

The chain joins TRBV7-3 to TRBJ2-5, with D maybe TRBD1 (5 bases). Germline assignment: CDR1 SGHTA and CDR2 FQGTGA. V was clipped by 1 base and J by 1 base, with 7 bases between them. This CDR3 spans 14 amino acids. The CDR3 region has the DNA TGTGCCAGCAGCTTAAATGGGGCCCAAGAGACCCAGTACTTC. It specifies CASSLNGAQETQYF.

The chain couples TRBV14 to TRBJ2-4; D gene uncertain. V dropped 1 base and J dropped 7 bases, with 8 bases sitting between them. The germline V gene encodes CDR1 SGHDN and CDR2 FVKESK. The CDR3 runs 13 residues. The CDR3 bases are TGTGCCAGCAGCCAAGCGGTCCCGAACATTCAGTACTTC. This translates into CASSQAVPNIQYF.

The chain joins TRBV6-5 to TRBJ1-1, with a tentative D call TRBD1 (5 bases). The CDR3 spans 15 residues. Germline CDR1 MNHEY, CDR2 SVGAGI. V gave up 2 bases and J gave up 0 bases, with 10 bases separating them. The DNA of the CDR3 is TGTGCCAGCAGTTACCAGGGAAATATGAACACTGAAGCTTTCTTT. The encoded protein is CASSYQGNMNTEAFF.

The V gene is TRBV6-5, the J gene TRBJ1-2, with 7 nucleotides matching TRBD1. Trimming removed 6 bases from V and 5 bases from J; junction bases left unmatched: 9. The CDR3 totals 14 residues. Germline V lookup: CDR1 MNHEY, CDR2 SVGAGI. CDR3 sequence (DNA): TGTGCCAGCAGCCTGGACAGGATGGGGTATGGCTACACCTTC. This gives the protein CASSLDRMGYGYTF.

The rearrangement uses TRBV6-5 and TRBJ2-7; maybe TRBD2 (6 bases). CDR3 length equals 14 residues. The germline CDR1 and CDR2 sequences are MNHEY and SVGAGI. Trimming removed 7 bases at V and 2 bases at J, with 15 bases between. The CDR3 sequence: CASTPRGTTYEQYF. CDR3 nucleotide sequence: TGTGCCAGCACCCCTCGGGGGACGACCTACGAGCAGTACTTC.

The chain joins TRBV5-1 to TRBJ2-4; 9 bases agree with TRBD1. The ends lost 3 bases at V and 6 bases at J; junction bases unmatched: 1. Per germline, CDR1 SGHRS and CDR2 YFSETQ. The CDR3 totals 13 residues. The CDR3 DNA is TGCGCCAGCAGCTCGGGACAGGGAAACATTCAGTACTTC. Its protein product is CASSSGQGNIQYF.

The V gene is TRBV19, the J gene TRBJ2-2; D call uncertain. This CDR3 has 14 residues. Between the trimmed V and J ends, which lost 5 bases and 0 bases, there was a span of 7 bases. Germline loops: CDR1 LNHDA, CDR2 SQIVND (reference sequence). In DNA form, the CDR3 reads TGTGCCAGTAGTCCCCGTGCGAACACCGGGGAGCTGTTTTTT. Its protein product is CASSPRANTGELFF.

DNA of the CDR3: TGCAGCGTTGTTTTACTAGCGGGAGGCAATGAGCAGTTCTTC. This codes for CSVVLLAGGNEQFF. V usage is TRBV29-1 and J usage is TRBJ2-1; 12 bases are a match to TRBD2. Trimming took 4 bases from V and 6 from J; bases not matched to a gene: 4. The germline V gene has CDR1 SQVTM and CDR2 ANQGSEA. This CDR3 has 14 amino acids.

V and J are TRBV19 and TRBJ1-5; D remains ambiguous. The CDR3 loop spans 17 amino acids. Germline values: CDR1 LNHDA, CDR2 SQIVND (reference sequence). V lost 1 base, J lost 2 bases, and 15 bases lay in between. CDR3 coding DNA: TGTGCCAGTAGTATAGCGCTTACGGGGTCGGGCAATCAGCCCCAGCATTTT. Amino acid sequence: CASSIALTGSGNQPQHF.

This chain uses TRBV24-1 with TRBJ1-2; 7 nucleotides agree with TRBD1. The CDR3 loop spans 14 amino acids. Germline lookup yields CDR1 KGHDR and CDR2 SFDVKD. The ends lost 2 bases at V and 6 bases at J; junction bases unmatched: 5. The CDR3 region has the DNA TGTGCCACCAGTGATTCTCGACAGGGTCATGGCTACACCTTC. Amino acid sequence: CATSDSRQGHGYTF.

The V call is TRBV9, the J call TRBJ2-3; D gene unclear. Trimming pared 4 bases from V and 5 bases from J, leaving 11 bases between. The V gene's germline CDR1 is SGDLS and CDR2 YYNGEE. CDR3 length: 13 amino acids. DNA for the CDR3: TGTGCCAGCAGCCCAAACCCGGGAGATACGCAGTATTTT. Amino acids: CASSPNPGDTQYF.

The chain joins TRBV4-2 to TRBJ1-3, with TRBD1 as a possible D gene (6 bases). V gave up 0 bases and J gave up 4 bases, with 10 bases separating them. The germline CDR1 and CDR2 sequences are LGHNA and YNFKEQ. The CDR3 is made up of 15 amino acids. CDR3 nucleotides: TGTGCCAGCAGCCAAGATACAGGGTCAGGAAACACCATATATTTT. It is translated as CASSQDTGSGNTIYF.

This sequence joins TRBV3-1 (or the pseudogene TRBV3-2) and TRBJ1-4; D is possibly TRBD1 (5 bases). From germline, CDR1 is LGHDT and CDR2 YNNKEL (reference sequence). The CDR3 contains 15 residues. V was shortened by 0 bases and J by 10 bases, with 15 bases between the two germline ends. This chain's CDR3 is CASSQDSGGSGKLFF. In nucleotides, the CDR3 is TGTGCCAGCAGCCAAGACTCTGGGGGGTCAGGAAAACTGTTTTTT.

The J gene is TRBJ2-1, the V gene TRBV29-1; 7 bases match TRBD1. Germline V lookup: CDR1 SQVTM, CDR2 ANQGSEA. The CDR3 is made up of 18 amino acids. V lost 1 base and J lost 0; bases outside the gene matches: 12. The chain's CDR3 is CSVEVIGQDLSSYNEQFF. The CDR3 DNA reads as TGCAGCGTTGAAGTTATCGGACAGGACCTGTCCTCCTACAATGAGCAGTTCTTC.